Shown below are 28 T cell receptor beta chains from a single sample sequenced in a study of cytotoxic CD8 clonotypes in ibrutinib-treated CLL. The repertoire was sequenced with immunoSEQ multiplex PCR; TCRdb's copy has only in-frame clones and lacks some. The sample records approximately 280,000 clones, 65% to 85% being singletons. The sequencing used PBMCs, collected at disease progression, from a patient treated with ibrutinib. These receptors came from a human donor with chronic lymphocytic leukemia.

The chain couples TRBV28 to TRBJ2-7, with TRBD2 matching 11 bases. The CDR3 has 15 amino acids. Germline loops: CDR1 MDHEN, CDR2 SYDVKM. Trimming removed 7 bases from V and 4 bases from J; junction bases left unmatched: 9. In nucleotides, the CDR3 is TGTGCCAGCAACCTTCCCGGACTAGCGGGTTACGAGCAGTACTTC. Translated, it gives CASNLPGLAGYEQYF.

V is TRBV6-5 and J is TRBJ1-5, with 8 bases that match TRBD1. In germline, CDR1 is MNHEY, CDR2 SVGAGI. The V segment lost 8 bases and the J segment 7 bases; nucleotides outside the gene matches: 10. This CDR3 comprises 14 residues. The CDR3 DNA sequence: TGTGCCAGCGGAAGACAGGGGAGGAACCAGCCCCAGCATTTT. Translation: CASGRQGRNQPQHF.

As concerns this clone: The junction differs from germline at one of its ends, possibly a read error. This chain connects TRBV5-1 to TRBJ2-7; D possibly matches TRBD1 or TRBD2 (6 bases each). The germline V gene encodes CDR1 SGHRS and CDR2 YFSETQ. This CDR3 is built from 14 residues. The CDR3, as DNA: TGCGCCAGCCGCTTCTTAGGGGGGTCCTACGAGCAGTACTTC. This translates into CASRFLGGSYEQYF.

This chain joins TRBV19 and TRBJ2-1; D is unresolved. Trimming removed 3 bases at V and 6 bases at J, with 12 bases between. Germline-derived CDR1 and CDR2 are LNHDA and SQIVND (reference sequence). The CDR3 totals 14 residues. The CDR3 DNA reads as TGTGCCAGTAGTATGACCAGGATGCTCAATGAGCAGTTCTTC. As protein: CASSMTRMLNEQFF.

The sample holds one count of this clone. DNA of the CDR3: TGTGCCAGCAGTTACTCGGCGAACAGCAATCAGCCCCAGCATTTT. Translated, it gives CASSYSANSNQPQHF. V and J are TRBV6-6 and TRBJ1-5; D gene uncertain. The CDR3 sequence is 15 residues long. The germline V gene encodes CDR1 MNHNY and CDR2 SVGAGI (reference sequence). The V end was cut by 0 bases, the J end by 1 base, with 7 bases between.

This clone was seen more than once but under ten times. This chain joins TRBV14 and TRBJ2-7, with D uncertain. V lost 4 bases to trimming and J lost 2 bases, with 3 bases between them. The CDR3 runs to 11 residues. Germline V gives CDR1 SGHDN, CDR2 FVKESK. The CDR3 DNA is TGTGCCAGCAGCCGCACCTACGAGCAGTACTTC. It codes for CASSRTYEQYF.

The V and J genes are TRBV28 and TRBJ2-5; TRBD1 might be the D (6 bases). V gave up 5 bases and J gave up 5 bases, with 18 bases separating them. Germline CDR1 reads MDHEN; CDR2 reads SYDVKM. This CDR3 is 15 amino acids long. The CDR3 reads CASSPYQGNEETQYF. DNA of the CDR3: TGTGCCAGCAGTCCTTATCAGGGGAATGAGGAGACCCAGTACTTC.

The chain employs TRBV4-1 and TRBJ2-1, with D perhaps matching TRBD2 (6 bases). Germline CDR1 and CDR2: MGHRA and YSYEKL. CDR3 length: 16 residues. V gave up 2 bases and J gave up 9 bases, with 20 bases separating them. CDR3 nucleotides: TGCGCCAGCAGCCAAACATCCGGGACTCTGAGTACTGAGCAGTTCTTC. Residues: CASSQTSGTLSTEQFF.

The chain recombines TRBV2 with TRBJ2-7, with D possibly matching TRBD2 (6 bases). The CDR3 length is 14 residues. Germline CDR1 and CDR2: SNHLY and FYNNEI. Trimming shortened V by 2 bases and J by 6 bases, and 14 bases separated the two germline ends. The CDR3 nucleotides read TGTGCCAGCAGTGAATGGGGGGATGGGGGCGAGCAGTACTTC. Protein: CASSEWGDGGEQYF.

The rearrangement uses TRBV5-1 and TRBJ1-3; 7 nucleotides align to TRBD1. Trimming removed 3 bases from V and 0 bases from J; junction bases left unmatched: 6. This CDR3 region has 16 residues. Germline CDR1 is SGHRS and CDR2 is YFSETQ. In DNA, the CDR3 is TGCGCCAGCAGCTCAGGCAGGGGGAGCTCTGGAAACACCATATATTTT. Encoded protein: CASSSGRGSSGNTIYF.

This sequence joins TRBV11-3 and TRBJ2-3, with a weak D call TRBD2 (6 bases). CDR1 and CDR2 from the germline V gene are SGHNT and YENEEA. This CDR3 spans 13 amino acids. Trimming cost V 3 bases and J 6 bases, with 10 bases left between them. The DNA for the CDR3 is TGTGCCAGCAGCTTCGGAGGGGTGGATACGCAGTATTTT. Its protein is CASSFGGVDTQYF.

This rearrangement joins TRBV9 to TRBJ2-3, with 7 bases lining up with TRBD2. The CDR3 length is 14 residues. The germline CDR1 and CDR2 sequences are SGDLS and YYNGEE. J was trimmed by 6 bases and V by 4 bases; bases with no gene match: 8. The CDR3: CASSPRVGGDTQYF. The CDR3 nucleotides are TGTGCCAGCAGCCCTCGGGTGGGAGGGGATACGCAGTATTTT. Full variable domain (rest looked up from reference TRBV9 and TRBJ2-3): DSGVTQTPKHLITATGQRVTLRCSPRSGDLSVYWYQQSLDQGLQFLIQYYNGEERAKGNILERFSAQQFPDLHSELNLSSLELGDSALYFCASSPRVGGDTQYFGPGTRLTVL.

This clone was seen only a few times. This rearrangement joins TRBV7-9 to TRBJ2-7, with D unresolved. Deletions cut 2 bases from V and 1 base from J, with 12 bases between. Germline V CDR1 and CDR2: SEHNR, FQNEAQ (reference sequence). CDR3 length: 15 residues. CDR3 residues: CASSLYGTPSYEQYF. CDR3 DNA: TGTGCCAGCAGCTTATACGGCACCCCGTCCTACGAGCAGTACTTC.

The chain joins TRBV29-1 to TRBJ2-2, with TRBD2 matching over 10 bases. The length of the CDR3 is 16 residues. Germline V lookup: CDR1 SQVTM, CDR2 ANQGSEA. Trimming at V came to 4 bases and at J to 7 bases, leaving 12 bases not matched to a gene. The CDR3 is CSVVLAGVIRHGELFF. DNA of the CDR3: TGCAGCGTTGTCCTAGCGGGAGTAATCCGGCACGGGGAGCTGTTTTTT.

The gene calls are TRBV2 and TRBJ2-3; no firm D call. Germline assignment: CDR1 SNHLY and CDR2 FYNNEI. This CDR3 comprises 13 residues. V dropped 3 bases and J dropped 10 bases, with 14 bases sitting between them. The CDR3 sequence: CASSDEPPRPQYF. The CDR3 coding sequence is TGTGCCAGCAGTGATGAGCCTCCCAGGCCGCAGTATTTT.

The chain employs TRBV5-1 and TRBJ1-2; D not certain. This CDR3 contains 16 residues. The germline CDR1 and CDR2 sequences are SGHRS and YFSETQ. Trimming cost V 1 base and J 2 bases, with 15 bases left between them. The CDR3 DNA reads as TGCGCCAGCAGCTTGTCCTCATTGTCAGACAACTATGGCTACACCTTC. Protein product: CASSLSSLSDNYGYTF.

The chain recombines TRBV2 with TRBJ2-1, with 9 bases matching TRBD2. CDR1 and CDR2 from the germline V gene are SNHLY and FYNNEI. The CDR3 runs 18 residues. After removal of 8 bases from V and 6 bases from J, the junction contained 20 bases not matched to a gene. The CDR3 sequence is CASDRKRGEGHGRNEQFF. The CDR3 DNA reads TGTGCCAGCGACCGAAAGCGGGGGGAAGGGCATGGGCGCAATGAGCAGTTCTTC.

The rearrangement links TRBV11-2 to TRBJ1-2; a weak D match, TRBD1 (6 bases). This CDR3 has 13 residues. Germline V CDR1 and CDR2: SGHAT, FQNNGV. Trimming stripped 5 bases from V and 2 bases from J, with 9 bases between. The CDR3: CASSRRGNYGYTF. In DNA, the CDR3 is TGTGCCAGCAGCCGAAGGGGGAACTATGGCTACACCTTC.

The rearrangement links TRBV4-1 to TRBJ1-4; 8 positions match TRBD1. This CDR3 comprises 17 residues. In germline, CDR1 is MGHRA, CDR2 YSYEKL. The ends lost 0 bases at V and 7 bases at J; junction bases unmatched: 10. The DNA for the CDR3 is TGCGCCAGCAGCCAAGAAGGGCAGGGGGCGGTCAGTGAAAAACTGTTTTTT. It specifies CASSQEGQGAVSEKLFF.

The chain uses TRBV2 and TRBJ2-7, with no clear D. Germline V gene data show CDR1 as SNHLY and CDR2 as FYNNEI. Deletions cut 1 base from V and 4 bases from J, with 14 bases between. This CDR3 region has 15 residues. In nucleotides, the CDR3 is TGTGCCAGCAGTGAAGTAGTTCGAGACAATTACGAGCAGTACTTC. This encodes CASSEVVRDNYEQYF.

This clone was seen a few times. The V gene is TRBV13, the J gene TRBJ1-6; no firm D call. The CDR3 is 13 residues long. Germline V CDR1 and CDR2: PRHDT, FYEKMQ (reference sequence). The V gene lost 3 bases and the J gene lost 7 bases, with 7 bases spanning the gap. The CDR3 DNA sequence: TGTGCCAGCAGCTTTTTTGGAAATTCACCCCTCCACTTT. This translates into CASSFFGNSPLHF.

The gene calls are TRBV9 and TRBJ2-1; 8 bases are a match to TRBD2. Unmatched junction bases numbered 5, after V lost 0 bases and J lost 0 bases. CDR1 and CDR2 from the germline V gene are SGDLS and YYNGEE. This CDR3 comprises 17 residues. CDR3 coding DNA: TGTGCCAGCAGCGTAGACCTAGCGGGTTTCTCCTACAATGAGCAGTTCTTC. As protein: CASSVDLAGFSYNEQFF.

In DNA form, the CDR3 reads TGCGCCAGCAGCTTACTAGCGGGAGGGAACGAGCAGTACTTC. Its protein is CASSLLAGGNEQYF. The chain has TRBV5-1 and TRBJ2-7; 13 nucleotides align to TRBD2. The CDR3 totals 14 residues. The trim removed 2 bases at V and 5 bases at J, leaving 1 base unmatched. In germline, CDR1 is SGHRS, CDR2 YFSETQ.

This chain links TRBV6-5 with TRBJ1-2; D not resolved. The V end was cut by 8 bases, the J end by 5 bases, with 15 bases between. Germline values: CDR1 MNHEY, CDR2 SVGAGI. The CDR3 extends over 13 amino acids. Here the CDR3 reads CASVPPFPYGYTF. DNA for the CDR3: TGTGCCAGCGTCCCACCCTTTCCATATGGCTACACCTTC.

The chain couples TRBV6-1 to TRBJ1-6; a possible D gene is TRBD1 (5 bases). The CDR3 runs to 15 residues. V was shortened by 1 base and J by 8 bases, with 12 bases between the two germline ends. In germline, CDR1 is MNHNS, CDR2 SASEGT. The CDR3 here is CASSEVGREDSPLHF. In DNA form, the CDR3 reads TGTGCCAGCAGTGAAGTGGGCAGGGAGGATTCACCCCTCCACTTT.

J is TRBJ1-2 and V is TRBV5-6, with D perhaps TRBD1 (6 bases). Germline CDR1 and CDR2: SGHDT and YYEEEE. V lost 6 bases and J lost 4, with 19 bases in between. This CDR3 is 15 amino acids long. CDR3 region: CASTETTGSLYGYTF. The DNA for the CDR3 is TGTGCCAGCACCGAAACAACAGGGTCACTCTATGGCTACACCTTC.

The V gene is TRBV7-6, the J gene TRBJ2-7, with 14 bases aligning to TRBD2. Germline CDR1 SGHVS, CDR2 FNYEAQ. The CDR3 loop spans 16 amino acids. V dropped 5 bases and J dropped 2; count of bases not matched to a gene: 5. CDR3 DNA sequence: TGTGCCAGCAGCGGGACTAGCGGGAGTCTGCCCTACGAGCAGTACTTC. Translating gives CASSGTSGSLPYEQYF.

This clone was counted only a few times. The chain employs TRBV14 and TRBJ2-6, with D uncertain. Germline V gene lookup returns CDR1 SGHDN and CDR2 FVKESK. The CDR3 runs to 15 residues. Trimming took 3 bases from V and 0 from J, leaving 6 bases between them. In DNA, the CDR3 is TGTGCCAGCAGCCATATCTTCTCTGGGGCCAACGTCCTGACTTTC. Its translation: CASSHIFSGANVLTF.